Shown below are 28 T cell receptor beta chains from a single sample sequenced in a study of cytotoxic CD8 clonotypes in ibrutinib-treated CLL. Using immunoSEQ multiplex PCR, the repertoire was profiled, and TCRdb retains in-frame clones only, with some absent. Among hundreds of thousands of clones, roughly 70% were seen once, and the ten largest hold 15%. The sample in question was PBMCs, obtained after 24 months of ibrutinib treatment. The receptors stem from a human donor with chronic lymphocytic leukemia.

The rearrangement joins TRBV19 to TRBJ1-4; D not resolved. V shed 10 bases and J shed 5 bases, with 5 bases lying between them. CDR1 is LNHDA, CDR2 SQIVND, per germline (reference sequence). There are 10 residues in the CDR3. The CDR3 bases are TGTGCCAAAACCAATGAAAAACTGTTTTTT. Translation gives CAKTNEKLFF.

The rearrangement links TRBV18 to TRBJ2-6; D is possibly TRBD1 (6 bases). Germline V gene sequence: CDR1 KGHSH, CDR2 LQKENI. V was clipped by 4 bases and J by 0 bases, with 13 bases between them. CDR3 size: 17 residues. CDR3 sequence reads: CASSQPDSGSGANVLTF. As DNA, the CDR3 is TGTGCCAGCTCACAGCCGGACAGCGGCTCTGGGGCCAACGTCCTGACTTTC.

This chain joins TRBV27 and TRBJ1-1; 8 bases match TRBD1. J was trimmed by 2 bases and V by 3 bases; bases with no gene match: 5. The CDR3 has 15 amino acids. Per the germline V gene, CDR1 is MNHEY and CDR2 is SMNVEV (reference sequence). The CDR3 sequence is CASSFRGRVNTEAFF. The CDR3 DNA sequence: TGTGCCAGCAGTTTCAGGGGGCGCGTTAACACTGAAGCTTTCTTT.

The chain employs TRBV29-1 and TRBJ2-5; D might be TRBD1 (6 bases). CDR3 length: 14 residues. Germline lookup yields CDR1 SQVTM and CDR2 ANQGSEA. V lost 5 bases and J 3 bases, leaving 16 bases between the germline ends. The CDR3, as DNA: TGCAGCGTTCCTAAAGGGGCAGGGGAAGAGACCCAGTACTTC. Its translation is CSVPKGAGEETQYF.

This clone was observed a few times. The chain combines TRBV30 with TRBJ2-7; 7 positions agree with TRBD2. J lost 5 bases, V lost 5 bases, and 12 bases had no gene match. This CDR3 region has 14 residues. Germline assignment: CDR1 GTSNPN and CDR2 SVGIG (reference sequence). This CDR3 reads CAWGRREGGHEQYF. CDR3 in DNA: TGTGCCTGGGGGAGGAGGGAGGGAGGGCACGAGCAGTACTTC.

The CDR3 spells CASSFPHSGRNTEAFF. CDR3 DNA: TGTGCCAGCAGCTTCCCTCATTCAGGGAGGAACACTGAAGCTTTCTTT. V gene TRBV11-2 combines with J gene TRBJ1-1, with a weak D call TRBD1 (5 bases). The CDR3 has 16 residues. Deletions cut 3 bases from V and 1 base from J, with 15 bases between. CDR1 and CDR2 from the germline V gene are SGHAT and FQNNGV.

This sequence joins TRBV2 and TRBJ2-7; D ambiguous. V was pared by 5 bases and J by 3 bases, with 11 bases between. The CDR3 extends over 13 amino acids. CDR1 is SNHLY, CDR2 FYNNEI, per germline. As DNA, the CDR3 is TGTGCCAGCAGTCCGGGCCTTAGCTACGAGCAGTACTTC. Protein: CASSPGLSYEQYF.

V and J are TRBV18 and TRBJ1-1, with no clear D. This CDR3 contains 14 residues. V was cut by 3 bases and J by 3 bases, with 11 bases left in between. CDR1 and CDR2 from the germline V gene are KGHSH and LQKENI. The CDR3 DNA reads as TGTGCCAGCTCACCCGTGGAGGGCGACACTGAAGCTTTCTTT. Translation gives CASSPVEGDTEAFF.

This sequence joins TRBV25-1 and TRBJ2-4, with a weak D call TRBD1 (6 bases). Deletions cut 4 bases from V and 7 bases from J, with 14 bases between. This CDR3 region has 14 residues. Germline V gene lookup returns CDR1 MGHDK and CDR2 SYGVNS. CDR3 nucleotide sequence: TGTGCCAGCAGTGCCCGGGACAACCGGAACATTCAGTACTTC. Protein sequence: CASSARDNRNIQYF.

This rearrangement joins TRBV4-2 to TRBJ2-7, with TRBD1 matching 8 bases. Trimming removed 1 base from V and 2 bases from J; junction bases left unmatched: 10. The length of the CDR3 is 17 residues. Germline V gene data show CDR1 as LGHNA and CDR2 as YNFKEQ. The CDR3 spells CASSQAPQGATAYEQYF. The DNA of the CDR3 is TGTGCCAGCAGCCAAGCCCCGCAGGGGGCGACCGCCTACGAGCAGTACTTC.

The chain employs TRBV14 and TRBJ2-2, with unresolved D. Trimming took off 1 base at V and 3 bases at J, with 6 bases between the two ends. The germline CDR1 and CDR2 sequences are SGHDN and FVKESK. This CDR3 comprises 14 residues. CDR3 amino acids: CASSQAAYTGELFF. CDR3 nucleotide sequence: TGTGCCAGCAGCCAAGCGGCTTACACCGGGGAGCTGTTTTTT. The full variable domain, rest sourced from reference TRBV14 and TRBJ2-2, is EAGVTQFPSHSVIEKGQTVTLRCDPISGHDNLYWYRRVMGKEIKFLLHFVKESKQDESGMPNNRFLAERTGGTYSTLKVQPAELEDSGVYFCASSQAAYTGELFFGEGSRLTVL.

This clone was detected only a few times. The chain couples TRBV5-1 to TRBJ2-3, with TRBD2 matching over 7 bases. This CDR3 is 13 amino acids long. Germline values: CDR1 SGHRS, CDR2 YFSETQ. With 7 bases clipped from V and 2 bases from J, the junction kept 4 bases outside the gene matches. CDR3 coding DNA: TGCGCCAGCCTCGGGACTATCACAGATACGCAGTATTTT. Protein sequence: CASLGTITDTQYF.

CDR3 bases: TGTGCCAGCAGCTTCGGAGGGTCCCTCCAGACCCTAGGCCAGTACTTC. Its protein is CASSFGGSLQTLGQYF. V is TRBV7-2 and J is TRBJ2-5, with D possibly matching TRBD2 (6 bases). This CDR3 has 16 residues. Deletions cut 3 bases from V and 10 bases from J, with 24 bases between. Germline CDR1 is SGHTA and CDR2 is FQGNSA.

The rearrangement links TRBV14 to TRBJ2-7, with unresolved D. CDR3 size: 13 residues. CDR1 and CDR2 from the germline V gene are SGHDN and FVKESK. With 4 bases removed from V and 4 bases from J, the gap between germline ends came to 11 bases. This chain's CDR3 is CASSPPDKYEQYF. The CDR3, as DNA: TGTGCCAGCAGCCCTCCCGACAAGTACGAGCAGTACTTC.

This clone has more than one count but fewer than ten. This rearrangement joins TRBV29-1 to TRBJ1-2; 8 bases match TRBD1. Trimming cost V 3 bases and J 4 bases; bases outside gene matches: 4. The germline gives CDR1 SQVTM, CDR2 ANQGSEA. The CDR3 contains 13 residues. CDR3 in DNA: TGCAGCGTTGAGACGGACAGGGTCTATGGCTACACCTTC. Translating gives CSVETDRVYGYTF.

The genes are TRBV6-6 and TRBJ2-3; D possibly corresponds to TRBD2 (6 bases). Germline lookup yields CDR1 MNHNY and CDR2 SVGAGI (reference sequence). CDR3 size: 14 residues. Trimming removed 5 bases at V and 6 bases at J, with 15 bases between. The CDR3, as DNA: TGTGCCAGCAGTCCCCCCGGGGGAGAGGATACGCAGTATTTT. Its protein product is CASSPPGGEDTQYF.

The genes are TRBV28 and TRBJ1-2; D remains ambiguous. This CDR3 is 13 amino acids long. The V end was cut by 6 bases, the J end by 1 base, with 9 bases between. The germline V gene has CDR1 MDHEN and CDR2 SYDVKM. The CDR3 loop is CASSFRDNYGYTF. CDR3 coding DNA: TGTGCCAGCAGCTTCCGGGATAACTATGGCTACACCTTC.

The chain uses TRBV6-6 and TRBJ2-7; 9 nucleotides line up with TRBD1. V gave up 5 bases and J gave up 1 base; unmatched junction bases: 6. There are 15 residues in the CDR3. Germline V gene sequence: CDR1 MNHNY, CDR2 SVGAGI (reference sequence). CDR3 residues: CASSHGQGISYEQYF. The CDR3 coding sequence is TGTGCCAGCAGTCATGGACAGGGGATTTCCTACGAGCAGTACTTC.

This clone was seen a few times. The chain links TRBV7-9 to TRBJ2-1; D is perhaps TRBD2 (5 bases). The CDR3 is made up of 15 amino acids. The V end was cut by 1 base, the J end by 2 bases, with 9 bases between. CDR1 is SEHNR, CDR2 FQNEAQ, per germline (reference sequence). CDR3 DNA sequence: TGTGCCAGCAGCTTAGGAAGTAGCGCCTACAATGAGCAGTTCTTC. It specifies CASSLGSSAYNEQFF.

The gene calls are TRBV4-1 and TRBJ2-7; 8 bases are a match to TRBD1. The V segment lost 1 base and the J segment 3 bases; nucleotides outside the gene matches: 8. Germline V CDR1 and CDR2: MGHRA, YSYEKL. The CDR3 has 16 amino acids. The CDR3 reads CASSQGLAGGYYEQYF. CDR3 nucleotide sequence: TGCGCCAGCAGCCAAGGGCTGGCAGGGGGCTACTACGAGCAGTACTTC.

The chain has TRBV15 and TRBJ2-7; D gene uncertain. Germline loops: CDR1 LNHNV, CDR2 YYDKDF (reference sequence). Trimming pared 3 bases from V and 3 bases from J, leaving 9 bases between. This CDR3 is 13 amino acids long. The CDR3 is CATSSGTYYEQYF. In DNA, the CDR3 is TGTGCCACCAGCAGCGGCACATACTACGAGCAGTACTTC.

V is TRBV13 and J is TRBJ2-7; D assignment may be TRBD1 or TRBD2 (5 bases each). CDR3 length equals 14 residues. The V end lost 2 bases, the J end lost 3 bases, and 11 bases lay between the germline ends. Looked up from germline, CDR1 is PRHDT and CDR2 is FYEKMQ (reference sequence). This chain's CDR3 is CASSLRGTGYEQYF. CDR3 in DNA: TGTGCCAGCAGCTTACGAGGGACGGGCTACGAGCAGTACTTC.

This clone was counted a few times. Other DNA sequences in the same sample also yield this CDR3. CDR3 in DNA: TGTGCCAGCAGTTTAAGGGGAATTACCTACGAGCAGTACTTC. Protein product: CASSLRGITYEQYF. J is TRBJ2-7 and V is TRBV27, with D perhaps matching TRBD1 (5 bases). This CDR3 has 14 amino acids. Trimming cost V 2 bases and J 2 bases, with 10 bases left between them. The germline V gene encodes CDR1 MNHEY and CDR2 SMNVEV (reference sequence).

This chain joins TRBV27 and TRBJ1-2; TRBD1 agrees at 9 bases. Looked up from germline, CDR1 is MNHEY and CDR2 is SMNVEV (reference sequence). The CDR3 sequence is 13 residues long. Unmatched junction bases numbered 7, after V lost 4 bases and J lost 10 bases. The CDR3 sequence: CASSSRTGEYYTF. In nucleotides, the CDR3 is TGTGCCAGCAGTTCGCGGACAGGGGAATACTACACCTTC.

The rearrangement links TRBV7-3 to TRBJ2-3; 12 bases are shared with TRBD2. J gave up 1 base and V 5 bases, and 4 bases lay outside the gene matches. This CDR3 contains 16 residues. From germline, CDR1 is SGHTA and CDR2 FQGTGA. CDR3 bases: TGTGCCAGCAGCAGTAGACTAGCGGGAGGCACAGATACGCAGTATTTT. Translated, it gives CASSSRLAGGTDTQYF.

The CDR3 loop reads CASGGAPRGSYNEQFF. For the CDR3, the DNA is TGTGCGAGCGGGGGGGCTCCTCGAGGCTCCTACAATGAGCAGTTCTTC. This chain uses TRBV2 with TRBJ2-1; 10 nucleotides align to TRBD2. The CDR3 has 16 residues. Germline V gives CDR1 SNHLY, CDR2 FYNNEI.

The chain has TRBV12-2 and TRBJ2-6. TRBV12-2 is deemed a pseudogene. The CDR3 totals 15 residues. The DNA of the CDR3 is TGTGCAAGTCGCTCTCAGCACCCTGGGGCCAACGTCCTGACTTTC. It codes for CASRSQHPGANVLTF.

CDR3 nucleotides: TGTGCCAGCAGCTCACAGGGGAGAGACGAGCAGTACTTC. Its translation: CASSSQGRDEQYF. The genes are TRBV5-6 and TRBJ2-7; 7 bases align to TRBD1. This CDR3 region has 13 residues. V was clipped by 3 bases and J by 5 bases; unmatched bases: 5. Germline V gene data show CDR1 as SGHDT and CDR2 as YYEEEE.